The 27 T cell receptor beta chains presented below share a single source sample, sequenced in a study of OX40 agonist ivuxolimab in advanced cancers. TCRdb's copy holds only in-frame clones and misses some; the assay was immunoSEQ multiplex PCR. The table lists fewer than 60,000 clones, roughly 92% of them singletons. This material consisted of CD4+ or CD8+ T cells sorted from blood, taken in a trial of the OX40 agonist ivuxolimab. Receptors were obtained from an adult with an advanced solid tumor such as melanoma, head and neck, liver or kidney cancer.

The chain joins TRBV2 to TRBJ1-2, with 7 bases aligning to TRBD1. V gave up 2 bases and J gave up 8 bases; unmatched junction bases: 5. This CDR3 is built from 13 residues. Germline CDR1 and CDR2: SNHLY and FYNNEI. In nucleotides, the CDR3 is TGTGCCAGCAGTGAAACAGGGGCGGGAGGCTACACCTTC. It is translated as CASSETGAGGYTF.

The chain has TRBV6-6 and TRBJ2-7; 9 bases align to TRBD1. CDR1 is MNHNY, CDR2 SVGAGI, per germline (reference sequence). CDR3 size: 14 residues. J was trimmed by 3 bases and V by 6 bases; bases with no gene match: 6. The CDR3 coding sequence is TGTGCCAGCAGACCGCCGGGACAGGGCTACGAGCAGTACTTC. Amino acid sequence: CASRPPGQGYEQYF.

The chain links TRBV7-3 to TRBJ1-1; D gene uncertain. CDR1 and CDR2 from the germline V gene are SGHTA and FQGTGA. Between the trimmed V and J ends, which lost 5 bases and 1 base, there was a span of 11 bases. The CDR3 is 14 amino acids. The CDR3 region has the DNA TGTGCCAGCAGCCCCAATAGAGGGAACACTGAAGCTTTCTTT. Amino acid sequence: CASSPNRGNTEAFF.

CDR3 coding DNA: TGTGCCAGCAGCTTGGGCCAGGGGACCTACAATGAGCAGTTCTTC. This sequence encodes CASSLGQGTYNEQFF. V is TRBV5-5 and J is TRBJ2-1, with D perhaps matching TRBD1 (6 bases). Germline CDR1 SGHKS, CDR2 YYEKEE (reference sequence). The germline V and J ends were trimmed by 0 bases and 2 bases, with 9 bases remaining between them. The CDR3 loop spans 15 amino acids.

This clone occurred a few times. The chain combines TRBV27 with TRBJ1-5; TRBD1 matches at 9 bases. CDR3 size: 17 residues. The V gene end was trimmed by 5 bases and the J gene end by 3 bases; junction bases not matched to a gene: 11. The germline V gene has CDR1 MNHEY and CDR2 SMNVEV (reference sequence). The CDR3 region has the DNA TGTGCCAGCAGTCCCTACCGGGACAGGGTCATCAATCAGCCCCAGCATTTT. Encoded protein: CASSPYRDRVINQPQHF.

The J gene is TRBJ2-7, the V gene TRBV19; D uncertain. V lost 6 bases and J lost 2, with 11 bases in between. Germline assignment: CDR1 LNHDA and CDR2 SQIVND (reference sequence). The CDR3 totals 13 residues. CDR3 in DNA: TGTGCCAGTAGGGACGGAAGCGCCTACGAGCAGTACTTC. It translates to CASRDGSAYEQYF.

V usage is TRBV9 and J usage is TRBJ2-1; D assignment may be TRBD1 or TRBD2 (5 bases each). Germline CDR1 reads SGDLS; CDR2 reads YYNGEE. CDR3 length: 15 amino acids. The ends were cut back, 4 bases at V and 1 base at J, with 12 bases in the middle. The CDR3 sequence: CASSPGTLSYNEQFF. CDR3 DNA: TGTGCCAGCAGCCCCGGGACCCTTTCCTACAATGAGCAGTTCTTC.

The chain has TRBV19 and TRBJ1-4; 7 bases line up with TRBD1. V shed 7 bases and J 5 bases; nucleotides not matched to a gene: 13. Germline loops: CDR1 LNHDA, CDR2 SQIVND (reference sequence). The CDR3 length is 16 residues. The CDR3 DNA sequence: TGTGCCAGTACCCCGAATCGACAGGGATGGAATGAAAAACTGTTTTTT. Its translation is CASTPNRQGWNEKLFF. The variable domain in full, with the rest retrieved from reference TRBV19 and TRBJ1-4, is DGGITQSPKYLFRKEGQNVTLSCEQNLNHDAMYWYRQDPGQGLRLIYYSQIVNDFQKGDIAEGYSVSREKKESFPLTVTSAQKNPTAFYLCASTPNRQGWNEKLFFGSGTQLSVL.

V is TRBV4-1 and J is TRBJ1-4, with 8 positions matching TRBD1. Germline values: CDR1 MGHRA, CDR2 YSYEKL. CDR3 length: 16 amino acids. The junction had 10 bases not matched to a gene; V was cut back by 5 bases and J by 5 bases. The CDR3 DNA reads TGCGCCAGCAGCGCAATCGGACAGGGCAGGAATGAAAAACTGTTTTTT. This translates into CASSAIGQGRNEKLFF.

In this sample, this clone turned up a few times. One junction end disagrees with the germline gene, perhaps due to a read error. The genes are TRBV5-1 and TRBJ2-1; 11 nucleotides agree with TRBD2. Germline CDR1 reads SGHRS; CDR2 reads YFSETQ. There are 14 residues in the CDR3. CDR3 in amino acids: CASSLGLAAPPRFF. The CDR3 nucleotides are TGTGCCAGCAGCTTGGGACTAGCGGCTCCTCCTCGGTTCTTC.

The rearrangement joins TRBV18 to TRBJ2-5; 9 nucleotides match TRBD1. Judging by the DNA end, TRBJ2-7 fits better; the J call may be wrong. Germline lookup yields CDR1 KGHSH and CDR2 LQKENI. CDR3 size: 15 residues. The CDR3 is CASSPTGGSSYEQYF. The CDR3 DNA reads TGTGCCAGCTCACCCACAGGGGGCAGCTCCTACGAGCAGTACTTC.

The genes are TRBV7-9 and TRBJ2-3; 12 bases agree with TRBD2. CDR3 length equals 16 residues. Trimming removed 5 bases from V and 5 bases from J; junction bases left unmatched: 8. Germline V CDR1 and CDR2: SEHNR, FQNEAQ (reference sequence). CDR3 protein: CASSLRRTSGIDTQYF. In DNA, the CDR3 is TGTGCCAGCAGCCTCCGCCGGACTAGCGGGATAGATACGCAGTATTTT.

A remark on this clone: Distinct nucleotide sequences in the sample also encode this CDR3. The chain's CDR3 is CASSPTGSYEQYF. CDR3 sequence (DNA): TGTGCCAGCAGCCCCACAGGTTCCTACGAGCAGTACTTC. This chain uses TRBV5-5 with TRBJ2-7, with D maybe TRBD1 (5 bases). This CDR3 comprises 13 residues. CDR1 and CDR2 from the germline V gene are SGHKS and YYEKEE (reference sequence). V shed 4 bases and J shed 1 base, with 9 bases lying between them.

This clone was counted once. The chain couples TRBV11-3 to TRBJ1-1; weak D call: TRBD1 (6 bases). Trimming shortened V by 3 bases and J by 3 bases, and 11 bases separated the two germline ends. CDR1 and CDR2 (germline): SGHNT, YENEEA. The CDR3 is 14 residues long. CDR3 amino acids: CASSFGGWDTEAFF. The CDR3 coding sequence is TGTGCCAGCAGCTTCGGGGGCTGGGACACTGAAGCTTTCTTT.

The rearrangement links TRBV11-3 to TRBJ2-1; D is possibly TRBD1 (5 bases). Germline V CDR1 and CDR2: SGHNT, YENEEA. CDR3 size: 14 residues. With 4 bases removed from V and 6 bases from J, the gap between germline ends came to 13 bases. The CDR3 sequence: CASSSADSLNEQFF. The CDR3 bases are TGTGCCAGCAGCTCCGCCGACAGCCTCAATGAGCAGTTCTTC.

As to this clone: Its ends do not fully match the called genes, so a read error is possible. The chain combines TRBV4-1 with TRBJ2-3, with D perhaps assigned TRBD1 or TRBD2 (5 bases each). Germline V lookup: CDR1 MGHRA, CDR2 YSYEKL. The length of the CDR3 is 15 residues. The CDR3 nucleotides are TGCGCCAGCGCTGACCCGAGGGCCGGGGCAGATCCGCAGTATTTT. Translating gives CASADPRAGADPQYF.

V and J are TRBV11-3 and TRBJ2-2, with D perhaps being TRBD1 or TRBD2 (5 bases each). This CDR3 comprises 15 residues. Germline CDR1 is SGHNT and CDR2 is YENEEA. Trimming stripped 5 bases from V and 0 bases from J, with 10 bases between. As DNA, the CDR3 is TGTGCCAGCAGCGCCGGGGCCGCGAACACCGGGGAGCTGTTTTTT. Translation: CASSAGAANTGELFF.

This chain joins TRBV6-5 and TRBJ1-5, with D possibly matching TRBD1 (6 bases). V was pared by 5 bases and J by 7 bases, with 15 bases between. Germline CDR1 is MNHEY and CDR2 is SVGAGI. The CDR3 extends over 14 amino acids. The CDR3 spells CASSKTGSNQPQHF. The CDR3 DNA follows: TGTGCCAGCAGTAAGACAGGCTCGAACCAGCCCCAGCATTTT.

V gene TRBV7-3 combines with J gene TRBJ2-1; 14 nucleotides match TRBD2. CDR1 SGHTA and CDR2 FQGTGA come from the germline V gene. The CDR3 runs to 16 residues. Trimming removed 5 bases from V and 5 bases from J; junction bases left unmatched: 5. For the CDR3, the DNA is TGTGCCAGCAGCATGGGACTAGCGGGAGTGCACAATGAGCAGTTCTTC. It specifies CASSMGLAGVHNEQFF.

The chain has TRBV13 and TRBJ2-4; tentative D call: TRBD1 (6 bases). Trimming left V 4 bases short and J 4 bases short, with 14 bases between. The germline V gene has CDR1 PRHDT and CDR2 FYEKMQ (reference sequence). This CDR3 region has 15 residues. CDR3: CASSYPKRGKNIQYF. CDR3 sequence (DNA): TGTGCCAGCAGCTACCCTAAGAGGGGGAAAAACATTCAGTACTTC.

The rearrangement joins TRBV5-1 to TRBJ2-3; D is ambiguous. The CDR3 covers 12 residues. Between the trimmed V and J ends, which lost 2 bases and 3 bases, there was a span of 4 bases. The germline V gene encodes CDR1 SGHRS and CDR2 YFSETQ. CDR3 DNA: TGCGCCAGCAGCTTCGGAACAGATACGCAGTATTTT. Translating gives CASSFGTDTQYF.

This chain uses TRBV4-1 with TRBJ2-5, with TRBD2 matching over 9 bases. With V trimmed by 0 bases and J by 5 bases, 13 bases remained unmatched. The CDR3 is made up of 18 amino acids. CDR1 is MGHRA and CDR2 is YSYEKL in the germline V gene. CDR3 amino acids: CASSQDQVAGGSRETQYF. DNA of the CDR3: TGCGCCAGCAGCCAAGATCAAGTGGCGGGAGGGTCTAGGGAGACCCAGTACTTC.

This clone was seen a single time. V usage is TRBV15 and J usage is TRBJ1-1, with TRBD1 matching 9 bases. This CDR3 spans 15 amino acids. Unmatched junction bases numbered 6, after V lost 0 bases and J lost 7 bases. The germline CDR1 and CDR2 sequences are LNHNV and YYDKDF (reference sequence). The chain's CDR3 is CATSRDPTGGGEAFF. CDR3 bases: TGTGCCACCAGCAGAGATCCGACAGGGGGAGGTGAAGCTTTCTTT.

The chain combines TRBV19 with TRBJ2-5; no clear D. This CDR3 has 13 amino acids. Per germline, CDR1 LNHDA and CDR2 SQIVND (reference sequence). The ends were cut back, 5 bases at V and 2 bases at J, with 9 bases in the middle. The CDR3 sequence is CASSWHQQETQYF. Here the CDR3 DNA reads TGTGCCAGTAGTTGGCACCAGCAAGAGACCCAGTACTTC.

The chain has TRBV9 and TRBJ2-5; no reliable D call. The V gene lost 0 bases and the J gene lost 0 bases, with 3 bases spanning the gap. CDR3 length: 13 amino acids. Germline V CDR1 and CDR2: SGDLS, YYNGEE. The CDR3 nucleotides are TGTGCCAGCAGCGTAGAGTACCAAGAGACCCAGTACTTC. This sequence encodes CASSVEYQETQYF.

The chain carries TRBV6-1 and TRBJ2-1; the D gene is possibly TRBD1 (5 bases). Germline CDR1 MNHNS, CDR2 SASEGT. V shed 0 bases and J shed 7 bases, with 13 bases lying between them. The CDR3 has 15 amino acids. The DNA for the CDR3 is TGTGCCAGCAGTGAAGCCTCGGCAGGGTTGAATGAGCAGTTCTTC. Amino acid sequence: CASSEASAGLNEQFF.

This chain links TRBV28 with TRBJ2-7; D might be TRBD2 (5 bases). V was clipped by 7 bases and J by 3 bases, with 16 bases between them. Germline-derived CDR1 and CDR2 are MDHEN and SYDVKM. The CDR3 extends over 14 amino acids. In nucleotides, the CDR3 is TGTGCCAGCACCAGTCCCGCGGCGGGCTACGAGCAGTACTTC. It codes for CASTSPAAGYEQYF.